This T cell receptor (beta chain) was captured by sequencing in a study of control samples from healthy donors and cancer patients. TCRdb's copy holds only in-frame clones and misses some; the assay was immunoSEQ multiplex PCR. This sample has under 200,000 clones, with nearly 96% found just once. Trimming removed 0 bases from V and 4 bases from J, with 15 bases in between. Germline CDR1 reads SGHAT; CDR2 reads FQDESV (reference sequence). The CDR3 contains 16 residues. The chain uses TRBV11-1 and TRBJ1-2, with D perhaps TRBD1 (5 bases). Material: blood. The sequence was collected from a woman aged 30 to 39 in good health. This CDR3 reads CASSLAAAGKTYGYTF. In DNA, the CDR3 is TGTGCCAGCAGCTTAGCGGCGGCAGGGAAAACCTATGGCTACACCTTC.